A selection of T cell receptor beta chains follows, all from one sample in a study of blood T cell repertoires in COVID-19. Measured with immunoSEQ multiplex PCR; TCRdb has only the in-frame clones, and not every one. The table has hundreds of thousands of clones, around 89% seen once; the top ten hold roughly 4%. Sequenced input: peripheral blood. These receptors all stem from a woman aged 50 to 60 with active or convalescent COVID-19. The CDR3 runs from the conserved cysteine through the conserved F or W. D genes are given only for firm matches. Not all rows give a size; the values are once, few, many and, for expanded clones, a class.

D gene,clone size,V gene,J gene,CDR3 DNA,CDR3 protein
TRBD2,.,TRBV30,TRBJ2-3,TGTGCCTGGACCGCACTAGCGGGGGGGCCGAAGGATACGCAGTATTTT,CAWTALAGGPKDTQYF
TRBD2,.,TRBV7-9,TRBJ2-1,TGTGCCAGCAGCTTATCTAGCGGGACCTTAACCTACAATGAGCAGTTCTTC,CASSLSSGTLTYNEQFF
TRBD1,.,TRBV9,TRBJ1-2,TGTGCCAGCAGTCCTACAGGGGATCGTGGCTACACCTTC,CASSPTGDRGYTF
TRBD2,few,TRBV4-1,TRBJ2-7,TGCGCCAGCAGCCAGGTAGCGGGACTCCAAACCTACGAGCAGTACTTC,CASSQVAGLQTYEQYF
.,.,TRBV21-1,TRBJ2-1,TGTGCCAGCACACTATTCCACTTATACAGGGCCGACTCCTACAATGAGCAGTTCTTC,CASTLFHLYRADSYNEQFF
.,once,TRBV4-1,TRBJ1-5,TGCGCCAGCAGCCAAAGGGGGGGCAACCAGCCCCAGCATTTT,CASSQRGGNQPQHF
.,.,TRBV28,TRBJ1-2,TGTGCCAGCAGTTTGGGGCCGGGCTATGGCTACACCTTC,CASSLGPGYGYTF
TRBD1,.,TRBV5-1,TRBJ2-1,TGCGCCAGCAGCATGACGGGACAGGGACCTACCTACAATGAGCAGTTCTTC,CASSMTGQGPTYNEQFF
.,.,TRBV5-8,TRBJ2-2,TGTGCCAGCAGCCTCCCCCGATTAGTAACCGGGGAGCTGTTTTTT,CASSLPRLVTGELFF
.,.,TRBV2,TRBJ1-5,TGTGCCAGCACCAAGGGGGGGGCGGCGTATAGCAATCAGCCCCAGCATTTT,CASTKGGAAYSNQPQHF